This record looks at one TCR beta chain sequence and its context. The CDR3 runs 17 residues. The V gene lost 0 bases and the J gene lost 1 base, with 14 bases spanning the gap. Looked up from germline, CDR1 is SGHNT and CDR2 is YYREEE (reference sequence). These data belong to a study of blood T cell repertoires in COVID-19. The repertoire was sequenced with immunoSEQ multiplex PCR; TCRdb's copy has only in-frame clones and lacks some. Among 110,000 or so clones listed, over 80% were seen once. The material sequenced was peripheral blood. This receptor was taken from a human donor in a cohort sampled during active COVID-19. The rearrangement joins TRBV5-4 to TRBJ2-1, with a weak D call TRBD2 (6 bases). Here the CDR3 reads CASSLAGGLGSYNEQFF. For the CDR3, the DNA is TGTGCCAGCAGCTTGGCCGGGGGTTTAGGTTCCTACAATGAGCAGTTCTTC.